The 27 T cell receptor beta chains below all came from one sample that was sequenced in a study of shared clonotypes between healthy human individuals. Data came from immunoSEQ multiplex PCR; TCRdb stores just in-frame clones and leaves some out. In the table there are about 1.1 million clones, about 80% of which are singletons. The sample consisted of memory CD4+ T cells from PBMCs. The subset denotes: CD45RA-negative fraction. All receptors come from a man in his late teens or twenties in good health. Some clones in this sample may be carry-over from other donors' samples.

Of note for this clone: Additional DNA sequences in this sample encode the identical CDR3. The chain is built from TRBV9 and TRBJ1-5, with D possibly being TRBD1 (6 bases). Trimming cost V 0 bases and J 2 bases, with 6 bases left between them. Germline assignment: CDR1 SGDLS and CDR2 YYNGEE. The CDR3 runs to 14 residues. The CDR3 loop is CASSVGTGNQPQHF. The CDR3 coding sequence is TGTGCCAGCAGCGTAGGGACAGGCAATCAGCCCCAGCATTTT.

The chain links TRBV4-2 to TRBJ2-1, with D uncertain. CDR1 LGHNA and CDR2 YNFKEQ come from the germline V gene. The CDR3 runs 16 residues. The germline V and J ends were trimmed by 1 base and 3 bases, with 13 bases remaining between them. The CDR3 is CASSQGVQAYYNEQFF. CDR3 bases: TGTGCCAGCAGCCAAGGGGTTCAAGCGTACTACAATGAGCAGTTCTTC.

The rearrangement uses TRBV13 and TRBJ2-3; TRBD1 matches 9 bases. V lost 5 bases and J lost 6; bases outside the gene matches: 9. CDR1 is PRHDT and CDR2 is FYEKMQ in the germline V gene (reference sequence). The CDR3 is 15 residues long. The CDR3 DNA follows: TGTGCCAGCAGCGCCCCTCGGACAGGGGCGGATACGCAGTATTTT. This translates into CASSAPRTGADTQYF.

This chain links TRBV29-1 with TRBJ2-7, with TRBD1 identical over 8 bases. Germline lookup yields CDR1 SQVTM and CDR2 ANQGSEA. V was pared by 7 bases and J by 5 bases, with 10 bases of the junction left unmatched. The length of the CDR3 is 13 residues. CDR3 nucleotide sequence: TGCAGCGCCCTGGACAGGGAGAAAAACGAGCAGTACTTC. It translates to CSALDREKNEQYF.

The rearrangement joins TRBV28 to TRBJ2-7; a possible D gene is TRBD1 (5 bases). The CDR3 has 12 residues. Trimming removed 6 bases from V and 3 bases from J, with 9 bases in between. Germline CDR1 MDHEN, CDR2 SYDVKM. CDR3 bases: TGTGCCAGCAGCAGGGCATACTACGAGCAGTACTTC. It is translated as CASSRAYYEQYF.

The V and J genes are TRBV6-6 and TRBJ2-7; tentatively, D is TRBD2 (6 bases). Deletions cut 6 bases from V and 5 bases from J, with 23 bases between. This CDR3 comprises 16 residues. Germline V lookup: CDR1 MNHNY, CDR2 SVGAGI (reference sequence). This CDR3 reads CASSNRRAGIVDEQYF. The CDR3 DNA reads TGTGCCAGCAGCAATCGGAGGGCCGGTATAGTAGACGAGCAGTACTTC.

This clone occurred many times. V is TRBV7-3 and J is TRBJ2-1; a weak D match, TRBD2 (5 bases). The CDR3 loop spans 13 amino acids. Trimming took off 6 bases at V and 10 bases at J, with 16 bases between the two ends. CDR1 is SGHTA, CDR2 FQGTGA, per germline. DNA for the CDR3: TGTGCCAGCAGTGTACAGCCGGGAAGAGAGCAGTTCTTC. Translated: CASSVQPGREQFF.

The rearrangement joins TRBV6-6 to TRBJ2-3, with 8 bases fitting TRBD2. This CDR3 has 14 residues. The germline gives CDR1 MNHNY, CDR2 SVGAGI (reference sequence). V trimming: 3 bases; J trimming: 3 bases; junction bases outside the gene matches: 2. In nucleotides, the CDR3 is TGTGCCAGCAGTTATCAGCGGGAGACAGATACGCAGTATTTT. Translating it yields CASSYQRETDTQYF.

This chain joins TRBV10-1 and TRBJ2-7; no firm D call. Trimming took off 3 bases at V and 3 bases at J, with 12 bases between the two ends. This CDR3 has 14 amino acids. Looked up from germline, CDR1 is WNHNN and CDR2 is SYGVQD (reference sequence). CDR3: CASSEAALSYEQYF. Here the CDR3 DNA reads TGCGCCAGCAGTGAAGCCGCCCTAAGCTACGAGCAGTACTTC.

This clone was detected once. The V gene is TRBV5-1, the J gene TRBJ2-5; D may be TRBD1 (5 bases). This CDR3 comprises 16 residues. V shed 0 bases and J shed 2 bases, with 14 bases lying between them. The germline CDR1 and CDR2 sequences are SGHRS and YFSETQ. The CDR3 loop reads CASSLGHLGVQETQYF. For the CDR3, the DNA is TGCGCCAGCAGCTTGGGGCACCTAGGGGTACAAGAGACCCAGTACTTC. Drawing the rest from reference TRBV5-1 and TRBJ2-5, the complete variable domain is KAGVTQTPRYLIKTRGQQVTLSCSPISGHRSVSWYQQTPGQGLQFLFEYFSETQRNKGNFPGRFSGRQFSNSRSEMNVSTLELGDSALYLCASSLGHLGVQETQYFGPGTRLLVL.

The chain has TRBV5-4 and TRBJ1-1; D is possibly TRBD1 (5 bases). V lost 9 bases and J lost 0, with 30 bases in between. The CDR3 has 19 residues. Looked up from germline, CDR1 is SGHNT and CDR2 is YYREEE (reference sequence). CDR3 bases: TGTGCCACCACAGGATGGAGGGTTTTGGGGCAGCTAATGAACACTGAAGCTTTCTTT. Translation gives CATTGWRVLGQLMNTEAFF.

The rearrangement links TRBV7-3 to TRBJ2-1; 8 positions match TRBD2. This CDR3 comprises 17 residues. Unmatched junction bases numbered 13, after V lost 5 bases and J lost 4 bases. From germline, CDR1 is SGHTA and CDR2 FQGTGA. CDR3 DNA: TGTGCCAGCAGCCTCAACGCGGGAGGTGTAGGATACAATGAGCAGTTCTTC. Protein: CASSLNAGGVGYNEQFF.

The CDR3 reads CASSEASFQPQHF. As DNA, the CDR3 is TGTGCCAGCAGTGAAGCGAGTTTTCAGCCCCAGCATTTT. The chain combines TRBV6-1 with TRBJ1-5; D call uncertain. CDR1 MNHNS and CDR2 SASEGT come from the germline V gene. The ends were cut back, 0 bases at V and 6 bases at J, with 6 bases in the middle. The CDR3 has 13 amino acids.

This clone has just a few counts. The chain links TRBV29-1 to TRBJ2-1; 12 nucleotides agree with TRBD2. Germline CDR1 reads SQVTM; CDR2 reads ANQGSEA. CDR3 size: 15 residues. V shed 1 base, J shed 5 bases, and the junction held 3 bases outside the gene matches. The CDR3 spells CSVEVGTSGHNEQFF. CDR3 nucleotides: TGCAGCGTTGAAGTCGGGACTAGCGGGCACAATGAGCAGTTCTTC.

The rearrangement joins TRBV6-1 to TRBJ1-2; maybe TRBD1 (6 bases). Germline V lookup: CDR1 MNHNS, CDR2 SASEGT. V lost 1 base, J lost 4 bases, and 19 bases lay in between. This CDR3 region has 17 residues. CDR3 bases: TGTGCCAGCAGTGAAGGGATCGTCAGGGGAGTTCTCTATGGCTACACCTTC. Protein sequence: CASSEGIVRGVLYGYTF.

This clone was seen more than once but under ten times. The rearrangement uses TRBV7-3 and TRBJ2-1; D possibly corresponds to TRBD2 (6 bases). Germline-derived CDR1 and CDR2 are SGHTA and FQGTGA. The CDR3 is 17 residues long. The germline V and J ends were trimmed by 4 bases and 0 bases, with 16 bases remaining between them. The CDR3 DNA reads TGTGCCAGCAGCTCCCAGGCTAGCGCTCTCTCCTACAATGAGCAGTTCTTC. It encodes CASSSQASALSYNEQFF.

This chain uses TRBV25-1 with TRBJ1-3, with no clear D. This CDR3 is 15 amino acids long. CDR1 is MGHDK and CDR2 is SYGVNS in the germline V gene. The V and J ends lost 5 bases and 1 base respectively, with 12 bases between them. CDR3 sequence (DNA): TGTGCCAGCAGTAAAGCCTTTGGTTCTGGAAACACCATATATTTT. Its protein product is CASSKAFGSGNTIYF.

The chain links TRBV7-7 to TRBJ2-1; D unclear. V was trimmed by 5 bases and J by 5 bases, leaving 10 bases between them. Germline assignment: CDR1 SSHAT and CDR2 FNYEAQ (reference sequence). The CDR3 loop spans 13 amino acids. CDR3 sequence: CASSRNRDNEQFF. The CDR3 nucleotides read TGTGCCAGCAGCCGTAACAGAGACAATGAGCAGTTCTTC.

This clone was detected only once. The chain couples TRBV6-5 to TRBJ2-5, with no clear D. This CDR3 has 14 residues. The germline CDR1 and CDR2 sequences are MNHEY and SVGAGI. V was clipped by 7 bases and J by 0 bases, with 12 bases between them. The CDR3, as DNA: TGTGCCAGCATCCCCCGGGTTAACCAAGAGACCCAGTACTTC. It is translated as CASIPRVNQETQYF.

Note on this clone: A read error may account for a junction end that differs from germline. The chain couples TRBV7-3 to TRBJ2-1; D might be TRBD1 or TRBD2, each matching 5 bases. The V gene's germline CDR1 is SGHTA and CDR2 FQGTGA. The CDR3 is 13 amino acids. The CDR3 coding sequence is TGTGCCAGCAGCCAGGGACCGCCGAATGGGCAGTTCTTC. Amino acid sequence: CASSQGPPNGQFF.

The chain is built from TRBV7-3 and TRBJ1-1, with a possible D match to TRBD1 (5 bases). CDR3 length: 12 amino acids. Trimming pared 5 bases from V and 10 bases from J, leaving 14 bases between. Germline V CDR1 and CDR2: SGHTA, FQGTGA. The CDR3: CASSPQGGRAFF. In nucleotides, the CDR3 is TGTGCCAGCAGCCCCCAGGGAGGAAGAGCTTTCTTT.

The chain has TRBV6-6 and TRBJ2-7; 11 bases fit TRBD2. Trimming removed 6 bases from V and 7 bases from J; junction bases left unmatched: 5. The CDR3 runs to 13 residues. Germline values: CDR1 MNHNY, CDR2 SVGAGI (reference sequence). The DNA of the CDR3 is TGTGCCAGCAGCCCCCTAGCGGGGGGAGAGCAGTACTTC. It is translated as CASSPLAGGEQYF.

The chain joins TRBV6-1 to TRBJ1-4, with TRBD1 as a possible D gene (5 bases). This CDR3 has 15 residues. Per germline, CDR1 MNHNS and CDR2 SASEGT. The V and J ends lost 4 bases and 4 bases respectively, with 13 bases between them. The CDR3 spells CASSGETVINEKLFF. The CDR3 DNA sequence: TGTGCCAGCAGTGGGGAGACAGTCATTAATGAAAAACTGTTTTTT.

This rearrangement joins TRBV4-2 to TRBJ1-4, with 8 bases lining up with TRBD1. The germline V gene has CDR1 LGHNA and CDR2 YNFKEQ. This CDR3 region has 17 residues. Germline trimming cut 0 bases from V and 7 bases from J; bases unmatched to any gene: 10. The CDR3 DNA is TGTGCCAGCAGCCAAGATTTAGCGACAGGGGTAGGTGAAAAACTGTTTTTT. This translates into CASSQDLATGVGEKLFF.

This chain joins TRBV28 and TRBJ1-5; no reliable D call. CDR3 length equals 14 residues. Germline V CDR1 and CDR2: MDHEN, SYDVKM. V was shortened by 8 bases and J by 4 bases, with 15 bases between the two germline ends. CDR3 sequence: CASSTPARNQPQHF. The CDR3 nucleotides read TGTGCCAGCTCAACCCCGGCCAGGAATCAGCCCCAGCATTTT.

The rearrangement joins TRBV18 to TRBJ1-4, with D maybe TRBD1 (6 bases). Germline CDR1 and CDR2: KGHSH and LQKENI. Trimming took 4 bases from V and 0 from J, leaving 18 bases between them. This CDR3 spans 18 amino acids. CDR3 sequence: CASSLQPLDSSTNEKLFF. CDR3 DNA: TGTGCCAGCTCACTACAACCTCTGGACAGCTCAACTAATGAAAAACTGTTTTTT.

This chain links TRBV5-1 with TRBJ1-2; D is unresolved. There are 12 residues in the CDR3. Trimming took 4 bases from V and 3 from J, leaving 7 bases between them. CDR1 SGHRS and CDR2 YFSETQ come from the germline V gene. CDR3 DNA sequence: TGCGCCAGCAGCGGGCAGGACTATGGCTACACCTTC. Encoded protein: CASSGQDYGYTF.